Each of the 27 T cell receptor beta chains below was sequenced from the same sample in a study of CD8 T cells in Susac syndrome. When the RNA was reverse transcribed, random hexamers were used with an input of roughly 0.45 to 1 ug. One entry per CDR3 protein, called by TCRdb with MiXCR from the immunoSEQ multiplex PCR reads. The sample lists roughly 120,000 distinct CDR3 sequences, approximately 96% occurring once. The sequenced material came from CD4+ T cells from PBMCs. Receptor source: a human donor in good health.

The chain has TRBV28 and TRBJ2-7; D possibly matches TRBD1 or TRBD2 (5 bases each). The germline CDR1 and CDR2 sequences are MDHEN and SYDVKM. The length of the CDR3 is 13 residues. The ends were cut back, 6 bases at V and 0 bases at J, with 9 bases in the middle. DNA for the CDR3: TGTGCCAGCAGGGAAGGGACCTCCTACGAGCAGTACTTC. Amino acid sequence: CASREGTSYEQYF. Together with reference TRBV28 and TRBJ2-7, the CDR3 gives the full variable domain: DVKVTQSSRYLVKRTGEKVFLECVQDMDHENMFWYRQDPGLGLRLIYFSYDVKMKEKGDIPEGYSVSREKKERFSLILESASTNQTSMYLCASREGTSYEQYFGPGTRLTVT.

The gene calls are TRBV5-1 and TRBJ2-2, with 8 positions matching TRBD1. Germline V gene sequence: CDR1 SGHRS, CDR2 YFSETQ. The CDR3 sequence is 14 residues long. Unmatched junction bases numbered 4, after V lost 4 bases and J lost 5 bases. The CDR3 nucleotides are TGCGCCAGCAGCACACAGGGGGTGACCGGGGAGCTGTTTTTT. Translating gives CASSTQGVTGELFF.

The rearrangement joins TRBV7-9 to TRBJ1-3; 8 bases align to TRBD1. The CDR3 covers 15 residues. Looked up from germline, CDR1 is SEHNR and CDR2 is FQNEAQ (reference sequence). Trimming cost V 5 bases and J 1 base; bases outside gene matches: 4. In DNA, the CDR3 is TGTGCCAGCAGCCGAACAGGGGGTTCTGGAAACACCATATATTTT. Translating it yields CASSRTGGSGNTIYF.

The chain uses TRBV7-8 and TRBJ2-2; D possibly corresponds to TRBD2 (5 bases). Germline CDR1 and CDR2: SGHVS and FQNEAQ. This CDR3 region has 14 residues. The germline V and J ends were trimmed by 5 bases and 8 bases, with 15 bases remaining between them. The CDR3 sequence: CASSPYGDLGELFF. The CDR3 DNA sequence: TGTGCCAGCAGCCCCTACGGGGATTTGGGGGAGCTGTTTTTT.

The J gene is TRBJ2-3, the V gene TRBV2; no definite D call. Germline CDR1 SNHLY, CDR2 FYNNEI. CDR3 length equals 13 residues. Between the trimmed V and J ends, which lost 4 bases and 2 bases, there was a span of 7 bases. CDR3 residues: CASSVAFTDTQYF. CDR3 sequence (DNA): TGTGCCAGCAGTGTCGCCTTCACAGATACGCAGTATTTT.

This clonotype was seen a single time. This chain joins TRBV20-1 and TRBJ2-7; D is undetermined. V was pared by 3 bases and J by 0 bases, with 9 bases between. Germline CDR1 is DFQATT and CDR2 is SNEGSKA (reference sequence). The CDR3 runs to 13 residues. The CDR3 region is CSASHRTSYEQYF. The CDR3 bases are TGCAGTGCTAGTCACCGGACCTCCTACGAGCAGTACTTC.

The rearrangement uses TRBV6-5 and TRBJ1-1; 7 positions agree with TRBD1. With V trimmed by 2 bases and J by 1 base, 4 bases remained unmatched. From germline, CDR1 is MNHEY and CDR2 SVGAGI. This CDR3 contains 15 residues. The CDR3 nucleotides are TGTGCCAGCAGTTACGGTCGGACAGGGAACACTGAAGCTTTCTTT. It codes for CASSYGRTGNTEAFF.

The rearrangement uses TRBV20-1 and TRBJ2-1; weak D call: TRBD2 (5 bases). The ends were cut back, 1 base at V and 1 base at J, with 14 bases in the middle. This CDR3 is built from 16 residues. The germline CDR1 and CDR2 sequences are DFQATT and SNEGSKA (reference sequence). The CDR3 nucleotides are TGCAGTGCTAGAGCTGCAAGCGGATCTTCCTACAATGAGCAGTTCTTC. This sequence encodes CSARAASGSSYNEQFF.

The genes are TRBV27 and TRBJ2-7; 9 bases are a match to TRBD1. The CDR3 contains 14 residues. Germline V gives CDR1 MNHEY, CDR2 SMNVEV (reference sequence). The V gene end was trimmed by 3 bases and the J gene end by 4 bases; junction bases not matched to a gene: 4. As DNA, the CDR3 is TGTGCCAGCAGTTTTGAGACAGGGGGGTACGAGCAGTACTTC. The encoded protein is CASSFETGGYEQYF.

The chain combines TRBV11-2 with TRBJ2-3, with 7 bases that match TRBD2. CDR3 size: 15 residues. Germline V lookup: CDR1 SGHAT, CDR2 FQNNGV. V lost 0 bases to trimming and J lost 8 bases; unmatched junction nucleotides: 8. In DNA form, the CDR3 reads TGTGCCAGCAGCTTAGACTGGGAGGGAGGAGGTACGCAGTATTTT. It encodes CASSLDWEGGGTQYF.

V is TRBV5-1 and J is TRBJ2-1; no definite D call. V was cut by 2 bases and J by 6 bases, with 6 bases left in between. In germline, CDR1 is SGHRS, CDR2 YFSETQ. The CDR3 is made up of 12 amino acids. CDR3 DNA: TGCGCCAGCAGCTTTGGGCCCAATGAGCAGTTCTTC. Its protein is CASSFGPNEQFF.

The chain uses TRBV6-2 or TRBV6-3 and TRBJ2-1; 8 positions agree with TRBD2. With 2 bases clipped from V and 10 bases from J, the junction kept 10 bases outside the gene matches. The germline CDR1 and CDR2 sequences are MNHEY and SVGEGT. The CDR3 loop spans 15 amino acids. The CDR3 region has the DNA TGTGCCAGCAGTTACCGTTCCGCGGGAGGTGGCGAGCAGTTCTTC. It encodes CASSYRSAGGGEQFF.

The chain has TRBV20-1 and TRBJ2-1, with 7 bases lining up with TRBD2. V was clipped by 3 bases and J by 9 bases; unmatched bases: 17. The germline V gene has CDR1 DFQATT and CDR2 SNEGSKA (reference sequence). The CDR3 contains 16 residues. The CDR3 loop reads CSASLFGLADRSEQFF. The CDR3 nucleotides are TGCAGTGCTAGTTTGTTTGGGCTAGCGGACCGGAGTGAGCAGTTCTTC.

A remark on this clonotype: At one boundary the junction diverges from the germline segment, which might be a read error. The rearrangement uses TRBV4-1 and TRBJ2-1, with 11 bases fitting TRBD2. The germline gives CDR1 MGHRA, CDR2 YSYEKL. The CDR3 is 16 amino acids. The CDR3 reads CASSQGQTSGTNKQFF. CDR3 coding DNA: TGCGCCAGCAGCCAAGGGCAGACTAGCGGGACCAATAAGCAGTTCTTC.

CDR3 sequence reads: CASSDRGEAFF. CDR3 nucleotide sequence: TGTGCCAGCAGCGACAGGGGAGAGGCTTTCTTT. The J gene is TRBJ1-1, the V gene TRBV7-9, with 8 bases aligning to TRBD1. The CDR3 runs to 11 residues. CDR1 is SEHNR, CDR2 FQNEAQ, per germline (reference sequence). The ends lost 5 bases at V and 11 bases at J; junction bases unmatched: 4.

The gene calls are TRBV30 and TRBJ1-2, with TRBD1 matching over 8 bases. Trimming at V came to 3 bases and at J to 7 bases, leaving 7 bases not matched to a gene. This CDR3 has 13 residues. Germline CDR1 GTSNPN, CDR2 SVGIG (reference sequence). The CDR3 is CAWSPQGGLGYTF. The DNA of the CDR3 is TGTGCCTGGAGCCCACAGGGGGGCCTTGGCTACACCTTC.

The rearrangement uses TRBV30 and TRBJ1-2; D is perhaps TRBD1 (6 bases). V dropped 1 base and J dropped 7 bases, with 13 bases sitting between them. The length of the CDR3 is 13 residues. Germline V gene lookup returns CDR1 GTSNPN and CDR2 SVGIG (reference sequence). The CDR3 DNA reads TGTGCCTGGAGTGGAACTGCAGGGGCTGGCTACACCTTC. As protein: CAWSGTAGAGYTF.

The CDR3 coding sequence is TGTGCCAGCAGTGTCCACTACACTGAAGCTTTCTTT. This sequence encodes CASSVHYTEAFF. The rearrangement links TRBV25-1 to TRBJ1-1; D not resolved. V was shortened by 4 bases and J by 3 bases, with 6 bases between the two germline ends. The CDR3 is 12 amino acids. Germline V gene sequence: CDR1 MGHDK, CDR2 SYGVNS.

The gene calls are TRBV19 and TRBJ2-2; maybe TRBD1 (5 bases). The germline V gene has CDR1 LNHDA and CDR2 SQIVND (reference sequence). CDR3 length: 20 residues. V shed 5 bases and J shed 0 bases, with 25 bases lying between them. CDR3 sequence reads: CASSRRTPGLSGPNTGELFF. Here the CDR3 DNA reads TGTGCCAGTAGTCGTCGGACACCCGGTTTGTCGGGTCCGAACACCGGGGAGCTGTTTTTT.

CDR3 DNA: TGTGCCAGCAGCTCCTTAAGCGGCACCGGGGAGCTGTTTTTT. The encoded protein is CASSSLSGTGELFF. The chain couples TRBV11-2 to TRBJ2-2; possible D gene TRBD2, 5 bases. V gave up 4 bases and J gave up 4 bases, with 10 bases separating them. Germline V gives CDR1 SGHAT, CDR2 FQNNGV. The CDR3 contains 14 residues.

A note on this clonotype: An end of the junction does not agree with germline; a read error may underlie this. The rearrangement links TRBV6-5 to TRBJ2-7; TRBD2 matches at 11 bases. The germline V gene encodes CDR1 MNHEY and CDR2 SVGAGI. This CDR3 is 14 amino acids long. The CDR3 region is CASGSGRASDEQYF. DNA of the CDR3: TGTGCCAGCGGTAGCGGGAGGGCCTCCGACGAGCAGTACTTC.

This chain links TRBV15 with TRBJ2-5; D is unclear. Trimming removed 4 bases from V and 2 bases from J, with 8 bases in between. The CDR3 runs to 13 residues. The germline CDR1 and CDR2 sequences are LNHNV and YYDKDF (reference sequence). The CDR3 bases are TGTGCCACCAGCAATTTAGCACAAGAGACCCAGTACTTC. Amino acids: CATSNLAQETQYF.

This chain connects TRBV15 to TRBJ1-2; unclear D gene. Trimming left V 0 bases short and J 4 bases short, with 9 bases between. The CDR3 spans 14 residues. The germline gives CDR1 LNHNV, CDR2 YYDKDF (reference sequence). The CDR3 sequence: CATSRDAQAYGYTF. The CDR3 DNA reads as TGTGCCACCAGCAGAGATGCGCAGGCCTATGGCTACACCTTC.

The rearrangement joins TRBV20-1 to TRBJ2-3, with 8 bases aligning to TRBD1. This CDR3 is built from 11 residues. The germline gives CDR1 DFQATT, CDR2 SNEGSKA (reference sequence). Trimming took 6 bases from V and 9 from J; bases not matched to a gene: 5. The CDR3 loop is CSAHRGNTQYF. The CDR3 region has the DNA TGCAGTGCCCACAGGGGGAACACGCAGTATTTT.

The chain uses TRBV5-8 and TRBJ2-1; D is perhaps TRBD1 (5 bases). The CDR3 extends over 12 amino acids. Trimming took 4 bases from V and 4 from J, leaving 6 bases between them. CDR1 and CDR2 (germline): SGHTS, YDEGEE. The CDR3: CASSRQYNEQFF. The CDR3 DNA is TGTGCCAGCAGCCGACAGTACAATGAGCAGTTCTTC.

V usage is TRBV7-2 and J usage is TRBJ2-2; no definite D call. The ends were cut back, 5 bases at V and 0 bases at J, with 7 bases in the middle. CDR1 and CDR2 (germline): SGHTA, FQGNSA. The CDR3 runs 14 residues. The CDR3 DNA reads TGTGCCAGCAGCCCACAAGCGAACACCGGGGAGCTGTTTTTT. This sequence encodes CASSPQANTGELFF.

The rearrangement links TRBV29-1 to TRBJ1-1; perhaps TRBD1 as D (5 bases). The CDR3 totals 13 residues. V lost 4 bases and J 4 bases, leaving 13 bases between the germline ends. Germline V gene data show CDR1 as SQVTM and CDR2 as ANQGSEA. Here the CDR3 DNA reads TGCAGCGTTGGGCCCGGGGGAGGCACTGAAGCTTTCTTT. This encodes CSVGPGGGTEAFF.